This TCR beta chain stems from a study of memory CD4+ T cells and cytomegalovirus serostatus. This CDR3 comprises 14 residues. Germline V CDR1 and CDR2: SGHRS, YFSETQ. V shed 3 bases, J shed 4 bases, and the junction held 6 bases outside the gene matches. The sort gate was single viable CD3+CD4+CD8-CD45RO+ cells for memory CD4+ T cells. Clones were sequenced by immunoSEQ multiplex PCR, and TCRdb holds only the in-frame ones, with some missing. Seen here are tens of thousands of clones, less than 85% observed once, and the top ten hold about 0.86%. As for this clone: Antigen: not known.

Points from the study as a whole: Of around 160 reported CMV TCRbeta sequences, 67 were found in memory CD4+ repertoires. The CMV-associated TCR signature appears largely within the CD4+ memory repertoire. Median bootstrapped AUC for CMV status was about 0.95 originally, approximately 0.9 US-trained.

The J gene is TRBJ2-5, the V gene TRBV5-1; 7 nucleotides agree with TRBD1. This TCR was sampled from an adult in good health and CMV-seronegative. Sequenced input: memory CD4+ T cells from blood. The CDR3 region has the DNA TGCGCCAGCAGCTCGCTGGACAGGCCAGAGACCCAGTACTTC. This sequence encodes CASSSLDRPETQYF.